This T cell receptor beta chain came from a study of naive and memory T cell subsets. The beta constant-region primer was an equimolar mix of two oligonucleotides covering TRBC1 and TRBC2. The ligated cDNA underwent four PCR rounds using SP2 and nested alpha and beta constant-region primers. A 12-nucleotide UMI and the SP2 primer were added to the cDNA 3' end by oligonucleotide ligation. TCRdb reprocessed the UMI-ligation and nested PCR reads via MiXCR and lists one record per CDR3 protein. The table records some 31,000 distinct CDR3 sequences, roughly 20% of them present only once. This CDR3 region has 16 residues. V lost 1 base, J lost 5 bases, and 18 bases lay in between. The germline V gene has CDR1 SGHVS and CDR2 FQNEAQ. Overnight CMV lysate stimulation of fresh PBMCs defined donor CMV status by CD4+ IFNgamma.

V usage is TRBV7-8 and J usage is TRBJ2-7; TRBD1 might be the D (6 bases). The source of this sequence is a human donor in good health. The sample consisted of effector memory CD4+ T cells from blood. Subset in this sample: effector memory, CD45RA- CD27-. The CDR3 nucleotides read TGTGCCAGCAGCTTAGTTCCAGGGGCGATTATCCACGAGCAGTACTTC. Protein sequence: CASSLVPGAIIHEQYF.